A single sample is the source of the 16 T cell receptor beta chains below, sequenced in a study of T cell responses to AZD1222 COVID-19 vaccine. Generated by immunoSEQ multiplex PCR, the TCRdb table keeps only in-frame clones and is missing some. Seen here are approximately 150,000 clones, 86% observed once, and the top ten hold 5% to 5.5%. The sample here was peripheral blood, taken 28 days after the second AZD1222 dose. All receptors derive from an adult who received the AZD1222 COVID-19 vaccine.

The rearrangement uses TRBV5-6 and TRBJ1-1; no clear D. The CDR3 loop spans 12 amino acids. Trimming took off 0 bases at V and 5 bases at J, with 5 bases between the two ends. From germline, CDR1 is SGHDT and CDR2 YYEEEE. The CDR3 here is CASSLVRTEAFF. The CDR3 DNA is TGTGCCAGCAGCTTGGTTCGGACTGAAGCTTTCTTT.

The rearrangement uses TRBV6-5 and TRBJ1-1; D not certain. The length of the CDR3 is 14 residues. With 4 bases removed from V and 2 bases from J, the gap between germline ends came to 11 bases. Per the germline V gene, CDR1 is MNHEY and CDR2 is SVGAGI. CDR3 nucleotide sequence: TGTGCCAGCAGTTTGAAGGAGGGAAACACTGAAGCTTTCTTT. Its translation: CASSLKEGNTEAFF.

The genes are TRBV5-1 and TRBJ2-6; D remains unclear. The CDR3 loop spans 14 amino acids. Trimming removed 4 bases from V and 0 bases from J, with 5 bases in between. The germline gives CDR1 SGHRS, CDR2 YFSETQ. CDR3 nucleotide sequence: TGCGCCAGCAGCGCGGTCTCTGGGGCCAACGTCCTGACTTTC. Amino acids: CASSAVSGANVLTF.

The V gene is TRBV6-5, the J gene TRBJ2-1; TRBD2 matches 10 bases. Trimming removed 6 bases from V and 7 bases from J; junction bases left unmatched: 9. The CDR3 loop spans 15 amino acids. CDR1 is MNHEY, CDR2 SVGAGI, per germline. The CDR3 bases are TGTGCCAGCAGGGCTGCTAGCGGGAGTCGAAATGAGCAGTTCTTC. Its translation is CASRAASGSRNEQFF.

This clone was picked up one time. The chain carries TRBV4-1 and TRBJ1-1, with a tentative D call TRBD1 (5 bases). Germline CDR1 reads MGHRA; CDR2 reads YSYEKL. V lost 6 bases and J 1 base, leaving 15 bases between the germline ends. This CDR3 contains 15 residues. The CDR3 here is CASRGLRTSNTEAFF. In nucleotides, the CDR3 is TGCGCCAGCAGGGGCCTGAGGACATCGAACACTGAAGCTTTCTTT.

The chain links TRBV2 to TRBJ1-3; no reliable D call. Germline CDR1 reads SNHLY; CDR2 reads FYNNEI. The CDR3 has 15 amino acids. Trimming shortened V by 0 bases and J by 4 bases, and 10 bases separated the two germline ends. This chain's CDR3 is CASSEAYGLGNTIYF. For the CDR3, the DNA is TGTGCCAGCAGTGAAGCATACGGCCTGGGAAACACCATATATTTT. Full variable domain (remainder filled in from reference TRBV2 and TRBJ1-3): EPEVTQTPSHQVTQMGQEVILRCVPISNHLYFYWYRQILGQKVEFLVSFYNNEISEKSEIFDDQFSVERPDGSNFTLKIRSTKLEDSAMYFCASSEAYGLGNTIYFGEGSWLTVV.

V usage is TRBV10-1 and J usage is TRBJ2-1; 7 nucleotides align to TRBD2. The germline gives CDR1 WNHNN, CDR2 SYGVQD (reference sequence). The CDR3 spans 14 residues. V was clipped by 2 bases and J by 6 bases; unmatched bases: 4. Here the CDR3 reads CASSETSAVNEQFF. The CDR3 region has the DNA TGCGCCAGCAGTGAGACTAGCGCAGTCAATGAGCAGTTCTTC.

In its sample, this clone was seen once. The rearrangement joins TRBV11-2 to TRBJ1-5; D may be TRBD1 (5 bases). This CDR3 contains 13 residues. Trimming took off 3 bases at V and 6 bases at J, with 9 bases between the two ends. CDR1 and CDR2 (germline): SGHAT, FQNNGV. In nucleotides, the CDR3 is TGTGCCAGCAGCTTGGAGGGGAGTCAGCCCCAGCATTTT. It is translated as CASSLEGSQPQHF.

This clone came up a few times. CDR3 residues: CSASSNRGRDYGYTF. Here the CDR3 DNA reads TGCAGTGCTAGTTCAAACAGGGGGCGAGACTATGGCTACACCTTC. This chain uses TRBV20-1 with TRBJ1-2; TRBD1 agrees at 9 bases. Germline V gives CDR1 DFQATT, CDR2 SNEGSKA (reference sequence). CDR3 size: 15 residues. V trimming: 3 bases; J trimming: 3 bases; junction bases outside the gene matches: 8.

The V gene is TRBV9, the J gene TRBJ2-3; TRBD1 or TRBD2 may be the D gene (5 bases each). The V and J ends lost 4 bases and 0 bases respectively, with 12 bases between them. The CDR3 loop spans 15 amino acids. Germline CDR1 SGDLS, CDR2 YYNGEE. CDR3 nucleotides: TGTGCCAGCAGCCCTACTAGGGGTAGCACAGATACGCAGTATTTT. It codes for CASSPTRGSTDTQYF. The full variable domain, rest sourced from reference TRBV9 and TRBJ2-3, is DSGVTQTPKHLITATGQRVTLRCSPRSGDLSVYWYQQSLDQGLQFLIQYYNGEERAKGNILERFSAQQFPDLHSELNLSSLELGDSALYFCASSPTRGSTDTQYFGPGTRLTVL.

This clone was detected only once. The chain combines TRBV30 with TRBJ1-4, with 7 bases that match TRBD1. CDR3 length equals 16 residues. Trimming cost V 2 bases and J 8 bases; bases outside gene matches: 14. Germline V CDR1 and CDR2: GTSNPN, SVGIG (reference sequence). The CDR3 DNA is TGTGCCTGGAGTCCCGCAAGGACAGGAACGGGAGAAAAACTGTTTTTT. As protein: CAWSPARTGTGEKLFF.

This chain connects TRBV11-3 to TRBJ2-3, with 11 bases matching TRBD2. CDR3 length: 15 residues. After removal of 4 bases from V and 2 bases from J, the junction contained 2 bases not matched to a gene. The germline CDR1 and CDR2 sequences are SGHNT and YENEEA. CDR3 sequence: CASSSTSGTTDTQYF. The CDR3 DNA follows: TGTGCCAGCAGCTCGACTAGCGGGACCACAGATACGCAGTATTTT.

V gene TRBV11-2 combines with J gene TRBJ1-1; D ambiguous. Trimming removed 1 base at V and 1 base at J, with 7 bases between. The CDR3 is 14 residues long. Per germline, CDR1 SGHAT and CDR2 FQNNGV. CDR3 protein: CASSLVPGNTEAFF. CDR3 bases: TGTGCCAGCAGCTTAGTACCGGGGAACACTGAAGCTTTCTTT. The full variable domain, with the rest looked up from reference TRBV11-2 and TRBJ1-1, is EAGVAQSPRYKIIEKRQSVAFWCNPISGHATLYWYQQILGQGPKLLIQFQNNGVVDDSQLPKDRFSAERLKGVDSTLKIQPAKLEDSAVYLCASSLVPGNTEAFFGQGTRLTVV.

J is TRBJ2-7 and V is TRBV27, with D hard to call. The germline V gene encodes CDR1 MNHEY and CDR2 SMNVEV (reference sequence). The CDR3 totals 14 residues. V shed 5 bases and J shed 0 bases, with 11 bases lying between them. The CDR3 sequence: CASSRQMGSYEQYF. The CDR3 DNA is TGTGCCAGCAGTCGACAAATGGGCTCCTACGAGCAGTACTTC.

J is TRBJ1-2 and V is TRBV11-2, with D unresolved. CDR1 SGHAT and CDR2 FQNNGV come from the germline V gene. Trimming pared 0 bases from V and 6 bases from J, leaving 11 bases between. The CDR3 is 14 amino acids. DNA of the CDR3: TGTGCCAGCAGCTTAGATAGTCGGACTGATGGCTACACCTTC. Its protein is CASSLDSRTDGYTF. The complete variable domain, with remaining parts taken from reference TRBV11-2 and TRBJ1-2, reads EAGVAQSPRYKIIEKRQSVAFWCNPISGHATLYWYQQILGQGPKLLIQFQNNGVVDDSQLPKDRFSAERLKGVDSTLKIQPAKLEDSAVYLCASSLDSRTDGYTFGSGTRLTVV.

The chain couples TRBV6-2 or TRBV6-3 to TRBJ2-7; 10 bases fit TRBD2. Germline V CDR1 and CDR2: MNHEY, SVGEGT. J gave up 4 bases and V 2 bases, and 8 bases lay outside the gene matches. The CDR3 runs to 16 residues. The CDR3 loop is CASSYLSSGSSYEQYF. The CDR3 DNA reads TGTGCCAGCAGTTACCTTTCTAGCGGGAGTTCATACGAGCAGTACTTC.